These 21 T cell receptor beta chains came from one sample sequenced in a study of T cells in Graves' hyperthyroidism and ophthalmopathy. Authors of the study amplified TCR beta CDR3 regions from RNA transcripts. The HTBI primer set was used in a first-round RT-PCR of the TCR CDR3. Via MiXCR, TCRdb re-called the multiplex PCR reads, giving one row per CDR3 protein. The sample comprises roughly 170,000 distinct CDR3 sequences, 15% to 20% of which are singletons, and about 31% rests with the top ten. The sequencing input was blood. The receptor set was obtained from a woman in her fifties or sixties with Graves' hyperthyroidism.

This chain uses TRBV7-2 with TRBJ1-4, with D possibly matching TRBD1 (5 bases). Germline lookup yields CDR1 SGHTA and CDR2 FQGNSA. Deletions cut 4 bases from V and 7 bases from J, with 16 bases between. The CDR3 totals 15 residues. The CDR3 spells CASSSDSPGGEKLFF. The CDR3 region has the DNA TGTGCCAGCAGCTCAGACTCTCCGGGGGGTGAAAAACTGTTTTTT.

This clonotype was seen a handful of times. The chain joins TRBV5-1 to TRBJ1-3; 8 bases are a match to TRBD1. The CDR3 loop spans 15 amino acids. J was trimmed by 5 bases and V by 3 bases; bases with no gene match: 7. Germline V gene sequence: CDR1 SGHRS, CDR2 YFSETQ. This chain's CDR3 is CASSSDRGTRNTIYF. The DNA for the CDR3 is TGCGCCAGCAGCTCCGACAGGGGCACCAGAAACACCATATATTTT.

This clonotype showed up many times. The chain recombines TRBV3-1 with TRBJ2-7, with D unresolved. V dropped 4 bases and J dropped 4 bases, with 8 bases sitting between them. Looked up from germline, CDR1 is LGHDT and CDR2 is YNNKEL (reference sequence). The CDR3 consists of 12 residues. The DNA for the CDR3 is TGTGCCAGCAGCCGGTCCGGGTACGAGCAGTACTTC. This encodes CASSRSGYEQYF.

The rearrangement joins TRBV18 to TRBJ1-4; maybe TRBD1 (5 bases). The germline gives CDR1 KGHSH, CDR2 LQKENI. Trimming removed 3 bases from V and 4 bases from J, with 9 bases in between. The CDR3 runs to 14 residues. CDR3: CASSPTALNEKLFF. The CDR3 nucleotides read TGTGCCAGCTCACCGACAGCCCTTAATGAAAAACTGTTTTTT.

The chain recombines TRBV19 with TRBJ2-5; 8 bases map to TRBD2. The CDR3 is made up of 12 amino acids. The trim removed 3 bases at V and 9 bases at J, leaving 3 bases unmatched. CDR1 is LNHDA, CDR2 SQIVND, per germline (reference sequence). Here the CDR3 DNA reads TGTGCCAGTAGTATGCCGGGGGGGGCCCAGTACTTC. It encodes CASSMPGGAQYF.

The sample holds many counts of this clonotype. The CDR3 sequence: CASSYIRPSTDTQYF. The CDR3 nucleotides read TGTGCCAGCAGTTACATTCGACCATCCACAGATACGCAGTATTTT. The rearrangement joins TRBV6-2 or TRBV6-3 to TRBJ2-3; D is uncertain. Germline V gives CDR1 MNHEY, CDR2 SVGEGT. V was clipped by 2 bases and J by 2 bases, with 11 bases between them. The CDR3 length is 15 residues.

This clonotype was seen ten or more times. The genes are TRBV2 and TRBJ1-1; no definite D call. Trimming pared 6 bases from V and 1 base from J, leaving 12 bases between. Germline loops: CDR1 SNHLY, CDR2 FYNNEI. This CDR3 spans 14 amino acids. The CDR3 loop reads CASRRERGNTEAFF. CDR3 DNA: TGTGCCAGCAGGAGGGAACGGGGGAACACTGAAGCTTTCTTT.

In its sample, this clonotype was seen a few times. The V call is TRBV5-6, the J call TRBJ1-4; D call uncertain. CDR3 length: 15 residues. The V and J ends lost 4 bases and 8 bases respectively, with 18 bases between them. In germline, CDR1 is SGHDT, CDR2 YYEEEE. CDR3 nucleotide sequence: TGTGCCAGCAGCCAAAAAAACGCTTTGGTGGAAAAACTGTTTTTT. Translating it yields CASSQKNALVEKLFF.

This clonotype turned up a few times. The chain uses TRBV5-1 and TRBJ1-4, with 9 bases aligning to TRBD1. The CDR3 is 16 residues long. Trimming took 5 bases from V and 5 from J; bases not matched to a gene: 10. CDR1 is SGHRS and CDR2 is YFSETQ in the germline V gene. Here the CDR3 DNA reads TGCGCCAGCAGGGAAGGATACAGGGGGCGGAATGAAAAACTGTTTTTT. Amino acids: CASREGYRGRNEKLFF.

The V gene is TRBV19, the J gene TRBJ1-2; D call uncertain. Trimming shortened V by 5 bases and J by 4 bases, and 11 bases separated the two germline ends. CDR3 length equals 13 residues. Germline CDR1 and CDR2: LNHDA and SQIVND (reference sequence). The CDR3 nucleotides read TGTGCCAGTAGTTGGCAGTCGACCTATGGCTACACCTTC. Encoded protein: CASSWQSTYGYTF.

The chain recombines TRBV18 with TRBJ2-2; 11 bases align to TRBD2. The CDR3 covers 16 residues. Germline V CDR1 and CDR2: KGHSH, LQKENI. Unmatched junction bases numbered 6, after V lost 6 bases and J lost 3 bases. CDR3 sequence reads: CASSALAGAYTGELFF. CDR3 bases: TGTGCCAGCTCGGCACTAGCGGGGGCATACACCGGGGAGCTGTTTTTT.

The J gene is TRBJ1-6, the V gene TRBV12-3 or TRBV12-4, with D possibly TRBD1 on 5 matching bases. V lost 6 bases and J 10 bases, leaving 16 bases between the germline ends. CDR3 length: 14 residues. The CDR3, as DNA: TGTGCCAGCAGCCGACAGTCCGTAAGGTCACCCCTCCACTTT. Protein product: CASSRQSVRSPLHF.

The chain recombines TRBV7-9 with TRBJ2-7, with TRBD2 matching over 12 bases. This CDR3 is 17 amino acids long. Losses at the gene ends were 5 bases for V and 2 bases for J; bases not matched to a gene: 10. The V gene's germline CDR1 is SEHNR and CDR2 FQNEAQ (reference sequence). CDR3 loop: CASSQGLAGRRAYEQYF. The CDR3 DNA reads as TGTGCCAGCAGCCAGGGACTAGCGGGTCGACGGGCCTACGAGCAGTACTTC. The full variable domain, its missing parts supplied by reference TRBV7-9 and TRBJ2-7, is DTGVSQNPRHKITKRGQNVTFRCDPISEHNRLYWYRQTLGQGPEFLTYFQNEAQLEKSRLLSDRFSAERPKGSFSTLEIQRTEQGDSAMYLCASSQGLAGRRAYEQYFGPGTRLTVT.

The table lists this clonotype with many counts. The chain combines TRBV5-1 with TRBJ1-4; D is possibly TRBD1 (5 bases). Germline V gene lookup returns CDR1 SGHRS and CDR2 YFSETQ. V was cut by 7 bases and J by 8 bases, with 18 bases left in between. The CDR3 extends over 14 amino acids. CDR3 coding DNA: TGCGCCAGCCGGGATGGGACCTCTCAAGAAAAACTGTTTTTT. This sequence encodes CASRDGTSQEKLFF.

Many counts were recorded for this clonotype. The chain couples TRBV7-9 to TRBJ2-1; 8 nucleotides align to TRBD2. There are 16 residues in the CDR3. Per germline, CDR1 SEHNR and CDR2 FQNEAQ (reference sequence). V lost 4 bases and J lost 0; bases outside the gene matches: 5. CDR3 loop: CASSSWRGVSYNEQFF. CDR3 bases: TGTGCCAGCAGCTCCTGGCGGGGGGTCTCCTACAATGAGCAGTTCTTC.

This clonotype was seen at least ten times. This chain connects TRBV5-5 to TRBJ1-2, with 7 bases identical to TRBD1. Germline lookup yields CDR1 SGHKS and CDR2 YYEKEE (reference sequence). CDR3 length: 14 residues. V lost 0 bases to trimming and J lost 3 bases; unmatched junction nucleotides: 2. The DNA of the CDR3 is TGTGCCAGCAGCTTGGTTACAGGGGACTATGGCTACACCTTC. Translated: CASSLVTGDYGYTF.

Details on this clonotype: Sequence at one end of the junction differs from germline and may be a read error. The rearrangement uses TRBV5-5 and TRBJ2-5, with 7 bases aligning to TRBD1. The CDR3 has 14 amino acids. From germline, CDR1 is SGHKS and CDR2 YYEKEE (reference sequence). The CDR3 protein is CASPPTGTQETRYF. CDR3 bases: TGTGCCAGCCCTCCGACAGGGACCCAAGAGACCCGGTACTTC.

The chain joins TRBV20-1 to TRBJ1-1, with D perhaps matching TRBD1 (6 bases). Germline V gene sequence: CDR1 DFQATT, CDR2 SNEGSKA (reference sequence). V was shortened by 5 bases and J by 1 base, with 11 bases between the two germline ends. This CDR3 contains 13 residues. The CDR3 DNA reads as TGCAGTGCTGCAAGGACAGAGAACACTGAAGCTTTCTTT. Translation gives CSAARTENTEAFF.

This clonotype was picked up many times. The V call is TRBV19, the J call TRBJ2-3, with D perhaps matching TRBD1 (6 bases). CDR3 length: 16 amino acids. Germline CDR1 LNHDA, CDR2 SQIVND (reference sequence). V was trimmed by 3 bases and J by 1 base, leaving 14 bases between them. CDR3 sequence reads: CASSIGGRAGTDTQYF. Written as DNA, the CDR3 is TGTGCCAGTAGTATTGGGGGCAGGGCCGGCACAGATACGCAGTATTTT.

This clonotype was counted a few times. The rearrangement joins TRBV15 to TRBJ1-2; possible D gene TRBD1, 6 bases. Germline loops: CDR1 LNHNV, CDR2 YYDKDF (reference sequence). The germline V and J ends were trimmed by 0 bases and 5 bases, with 19 bases remaining between them. The length of the CDR3 is 17 residues. CDR3 amino acids: CATSREKFGQSLYGYTF. The DNA of the CDR3 is TGTGCCACCAGCAGAGAAAAATTCGGACAGTCTCTATATGGCTACACCTTC.

In its sample, this clonotype was seen many times. The V gene is TRBV7-6, the J gene TRBJ1-5; no clear D gene. Per the germline V gene, CDR1 is SGHVS and CDR2 is FNYEAQ. The CDR3 has 13 amino acids. The V end was cut by 5 bases, the J end by 4 bases, with 9 bases between. The CDR3 region has the DNA TGTGCCAGCAGCGCAGTGGTTAATCAGCCCCAGCATTTT. Translation: CASSAVVNQPQHF.